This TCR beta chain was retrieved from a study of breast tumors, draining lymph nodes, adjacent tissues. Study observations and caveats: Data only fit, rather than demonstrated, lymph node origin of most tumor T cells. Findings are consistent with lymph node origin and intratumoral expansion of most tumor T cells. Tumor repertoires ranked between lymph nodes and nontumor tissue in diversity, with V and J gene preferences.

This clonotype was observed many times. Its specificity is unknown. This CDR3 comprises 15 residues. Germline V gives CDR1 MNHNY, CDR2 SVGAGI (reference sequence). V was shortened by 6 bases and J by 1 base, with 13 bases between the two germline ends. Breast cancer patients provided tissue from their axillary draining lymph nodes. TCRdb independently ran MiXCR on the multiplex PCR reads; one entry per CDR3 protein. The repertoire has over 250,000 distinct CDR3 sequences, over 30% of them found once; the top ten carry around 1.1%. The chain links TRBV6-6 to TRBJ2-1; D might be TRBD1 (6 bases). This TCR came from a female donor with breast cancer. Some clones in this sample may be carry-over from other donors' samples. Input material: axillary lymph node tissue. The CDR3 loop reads CASSDTRGSYNEQFF. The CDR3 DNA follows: TGTGCCAGCAGCGATACTAGGGGGTCCTACAATGAGCAGTTCTTC.